The 28 T cell receptor beta chains in this list originate from one sample, sequenced in a study of blood T cell repertoires in COVID-19. The data were produced by immunoSEQ multiplex PCR, yet TCRdb's version contains in-frame clones alone and is incomplete. The sample yields over 60,000 clones, approximately 84% seen once. Source material: peripheral blood. The receptor set was obtained from a human donor in a cohort sampled during active COVID-19.

The chain couples TRBV4-1 to TRBJ2-7; D possibly corresponds to TRBD1 (6 bases). Germline V lookup: CDR1 MGHRA, CDR2 YSYEKL. Trimming took 0 bases from V and 5 from J, leaving 11 bases between them. CDR3 length equals 14 residues. This chain's CDR3 is CASSQELQGHEQYF. For the CDR3, the DNA is TGCGCCAGCAGCCAAGAGCTTCAGGGGCACGAGCAGTACTTC.

This clone was observed a single time. The chain links TRBV6-4 to TRBJ2-7; TRBD1 agrees at 7 bases. The germline V gene encodes CDR1 MRHNA and CDR2 SNTAGT. Trimming cost V 5 bases and J 3 bases; bases outside gene matches: 7. The CDR3 is 14 amino acids. In DNA, the CDR3 is TGTGCCAGCAGTCCGCCAGGGGGAGTCTACGAGCAGTACTTC. It specifies CASSPPGGVYEQYF.

The chain recombines TRBV5-1 with TRBJ2-3, with 10 bases that match TRBD2. CDR3 length: 16 residues. J was trimmed by 3 bases and V by 4 bases; bases with no gene match: 8. Germline CDR1 SGHRS, CDR2 YFSETQ. DNA for the CDR3: TGCGCCAGCAGCCTCCTAGCGGGAGAGGTAACAGATACGCAGTATTTT. Amino acid sequence: CASSLLAGEVTDTQYF.

The chain uses TRBV6-1 and TRBJ2-7; D might be TRBD2 (5 bases). CDR3 size: 13 residues. Germline V gene sequence: CDR1 MNHNS, CDR2 SASEGT. V was cut by 2 bases and J by 3 bases, with 8 bases left in between. This chain's CDR3 is CASSERRSYEQYF. The CDR3, as DNA: TGTGCCAGCAGTGAAAGGAGGAGCTACGAGCAGTACTTC.

The gene calls are TRBV4-1 and TRBJ2-5; D possibly corresponds to TRBD2 (5 bases). The germline V and J ends were trimmed by 3 bases and 2 bases, with 13 bases remaining between them. The germline V gene encodes CDR1 MGHRA and CDR2 YSYEKL. This CDR3 comprises 15 residues. Here the CDR3 reads CASSQGSSAQETQYF. The CDR3 DNA follows: TGCGCCAGCAGCCAGGGGAGTTCGGCTCAAGAGACCCAGTACTTC.

This clone was seen just once. This sequence joins TRBV4-1 and TRBJ2-1, with TRBD2 matching 7 bases. From germline, CDR1 is MGHRA and CDR2 YSYEKL. The junction had 8 bases not matched to a gene; V was cut back by 3 bases and J by 3 bases. The CDR3 is 16 amino acids. This CDR3 is CASSQALAEGYNEQFF. The CDR3 DNA sequence: TGCGCCAGCAGCCAGGCCCTAGCGGAGGGCTACAATGAGCAGTTCTTC.

The chain employs TRBV18 and TRBJ2-4; the D gene is possibly TRBD1 (6 bases). CDR1 and CDR2 (germline): KGHSH, LQKENI. The CDR3 is 19 residues long. V lost 3 bases, J lost 0 bases, and 21 bases lay in between. The DNA of the CDR3 is TGTGCCAGCTCACCCTCGGGACAACCGCTGCGACTAGCCAAAAACATTCAGTACTTC. This gives the protein CASSPSGQPLRLAKNIQYF. The whole variable domain, filled in from reference TRBV18 and TRBJ2-4, reads NAGVMQNPRHLVRRRGQEARLRCSPMKGHSHVYWYRQLPEEGLKFMVYLQKENIIDESGMPKERFSAEFPKEGPSILRIQQVVRGDSAAYFCASSPSGQPLRLAKNIQYFGAGTRLSVL.

The genes are TRBV3-1 (or the pseudogene TRBV3-2) and TRBJ2-7, with 9 positions matching TRBD2. The length of the CDR3 is 14 residues. V was pared by 4 bases and J by 1 base, with 2 bases of the junction left unmatched. CDR1 is LGHDT, CDR2 YNNKEL, per germline (reference sequence). The CDR3 loop reads CASSRREGSYEQYF. The CDR3 bases are TGTGCCAGCAGCCGGCGGGAGGGATCCTACGAGCAGTACTTC.

The table lists this clone with a few counts. The genes are TRBV29-1 and TRBJ1-5; 8 positions agree with TRBD1. This CDR3 contains 13 residues. The ends lost 4 bases at V and 3 bases at J; junction bases unmatched: 2. Germline V gene sequence: CDR1 SQVTM, CDR2 ANQGSEA. This chain's CDR3 is CSVVRGPNQPQHF. The CDR3 region has the DNA TGCAGCGTTGTCAGGGGGCCCAATCAGCCCCAGCATTTT.

The chain has TRBV18 and TRBJ2-7, with TRBD1 identical over 7 bases. Germline V CDR1 and CDR2: KGHSH, LQKENI. The CDR3 consists of 14 residues. Trimming removed 1 base from V and 6 bases from J; junction bases left unmatched: 6. For the CDR3, the DNA is TGTGCCAGCTCACCACTAATAGGGGACAGCGAGCAGTACTTC. Residues: CASSPLIGDSEQYF. Full variable domain (remainder filled in from reference TRBV18 and TRBJ2-7): NAGVMQNPRHLVRRRGQEARLRCSPMKGHSHVYWYRQLPEEGLKFMVYLQKENIIDESGMPKERFSAEFPKEGPSILRIQQVVRGDSAAYFCASSPLIGDSEQYFGPGTRLTVT.

V gene TRBV4-1 combines with J gene TRBJ2-5; 9 nucleotides agree with TRBD1. The V segment lost 3 bases and the J segment 3 bases; nucleotides outside the gene matches: 8. CDR1 and CDR2 (germline): MGHRA, YSYEKL. The CDR3 is 16 residues long. This chain's CDR3 is CASSQAFRDREETQYF. Written as DNA, the CDR3 is TGCGCCAGCAGCCAGGCCTTCCGGGACAGGGAAGAGACCCAGTACTTC.

The chain combines TRBV5-1 with TRBJ1-2, with D hard to call. CDR1 and CDR2 from the germline V gene are SGHRS and YFSETQ. V shed 0 bases and J shed 8 bases, with 11 bases lying between them. CDR3 length equals 13 residues. CDR3 region: CASSLVTERGYTF. The CDR3 nucleotides are TGCGCCAGCAGCTTGGTTACGGAGAGGGGCTACACCTTC.

The chain is built from TRBV16 and TRBJ1-5, with a tentative D call TRBD1 (5 bases). V lost 0 bases and J 3 bases, leaving 9 bases between the germline ends. CDR1 and CDR2 from the germline V gene are KGHSY and FQNENV. CDR3 length equals 15 residues. The CDR3 DNA follows: TGTGCCAGCAGCCAATCGGGGGGAAACAATCAGCCCCAGCATTTT. It specifies CASSQSGGNNQPQHF.

This rearrangement joins TRBV19 to TRBJ2-1; 12 bases match TRBD2. The ends lost 8 bases at V and 3 bases at J; junction bases unmatched: 5. Germline lookup yields CDR1 LNHDA and CDR2 SQIVND (reference sequence). The CDR3 spans 15 residues. This CDR3 reads CASRTSGNHYNEQFF. The CDR3 coding sequence is TGTGCCAGTCGGACTAGCGGGAACCACTACAATGAGCAGTTCTTC.

The CDR3 reads CASRQSGGYNEQFF. As DNA, the CDR3 is TGTGCCAGCAGGCAGAGCGGGGGCTACAATGAGCAGTTCTTC. J is TRBJ2-1 and V is TRBV2; 8 bases fit TRBD2. Germline assignment: CDR1 SNHLY and CDR2 FYNNEI. This CDR3 region has 14 residues. Germline trimming cut 6 bases from V and 3 bases from J; bases unmatched to any gene: 4.

The chain has TRBV3-1 (or the pseudogene TRBV3-2) and TRBJ2-7; 7 bases agree with TRBD2. This CDR3 is 15 amino acids long. The J segment lost 2 bases and the V segment lost 4 bases, leaving 8 bases of the junction unmatched. Germline values: CDR1 LGHDT, CDR2 YNNKEL (reference sequence). The chain's CDR3 is CASSPLRTSTYEQYF. The CDR3 nucleotides read TGTGCCAGCAGCCCTCTACGGACTAGTACCTACGAGCAGTACTTC.

CDR3 loop: CASGRQGSMNTEAFF. CDR3 coding DNA: TGTGCCAGCGGGAGACAGGGTAGCATGAACACTGAAGCTTTCTTT. This chain joins TRBV2 and TRBJ1-1; 7 bases map to TRBD1. Germline CDR1 and CDR2: SNHLY and FYNNEI. J was trimmed by 0 bases and V by 8 bases; bases with no gene match: 9. The length of the CDR3 is 15 residues.

The chain's CDR3 is CASSLDNMNTEAFF. Written as DNA, the CDR3 is TGTGCCAGCAGCTTAGACAACATGAACACTGAAGCTTTCTTT. The chain couples TRBV7-3 to TRBJ1-1; D not resolved. CDR1 SGHTA and CDR2 FQGTGA come from the germline V gene. V lost 2 bases and J lost 0, with 7 bases in between. This CDR3 region has 14 residues.

The chain has TRBV6-6 and TRBJ2-3, with 9 bases that match TRBD2. The germline V gene has CDR1 MNHNY and CDR2 SVGAGI (reference sequence). The CDR3 loop spans 14 amino acids. With V trimmed by 10 bases and J by 6 bases, 11 bases remained unmatched. Written as DNA, the CDR3 is TGTGCCACCAAAGTATCGGCGGGGGGGGATACGCAGTATTTT. Protein: CATKVSAGGDTQYF.

The genes are TRBV15 and TRBJ2-1; 7 nucleotides align to TRBD2. V trimming: 4 bases; J trimming: 3 bases; junction bases outside the gene matches: 9. The CDR3 has 16 amino acids. CDR1 LNHNV and CDR2 YYDKDF come from the germline V gene (reference sequence). This CDR3 is CATSTGGSKGYNEQFF. CDR3 nucleotides: TGTGCCACCAGCACCGGGGGGAGCAAAGGCTACAATGAGCAGTTCTTC. The full variable domain, with the rest looked up from reference TRBV15 and TRBJ2-1, is DAMVIQNPRYQVTQFGKPVTLSCSQTLNHNVMYWYQQKSSQAPKLLFHYYDKDFNNEADTPDNFQSRRPNTSFCFLDIRSPGLGDTAMYLCATSTGGSKGYNEQFFGPGTRLTVL.

This clone was observed once. The V and J genes are TRBV28 and TRBJ1-2, with 7 bases fitting TRBD1. The J segment lost 4 bases and the V segment lost 5 bases, leaving 10 bases of the junction unmatched. In germline, CDR1 is MDHEN, CDR2 SYDVKM. The CDR3 contains 15 residues. CDR3 residues: CASSPPRGSGYGYTF. The DNA of the CDR3 is TGTGCCAGCAGTCCACCCAGGGGGTCCGGCTATGGCTACACCTTC.

The V call is TRBV5-1, the J call TRBJ2-7, with 7 positions matching TRBD2. Germline V gene lookup returns CDR1 SGHRS and CDR2 YFSETQ. The CDR3 has 13 residues. V lost 4 bases and J lost 5; bases outside the gene matches: 6. CDR3 loop: CASSPLGGDEQYF. The CDR3, as DNA: TGCGCCAGCAGCCCCCTGGGGGGGGACGAGCAGTACTTC.

The chain has TRBV27 and TRBJ2-2; 7 nucleotides line up with TRBD1. This CDR3 contains 14 residues. The V and J ends lost 7 bases and 2 bases, in that order; junction bases with no gene match: 4. The germline V gene has CDR1 MNHEY and CDR2 SMNVEV (reference sequence). The CDR3 DNA reads as TGTGCCAGCAAAGGGACAGCAAACACCGGGGAGCTGTTTTTT. Amino acid sequence: CASKGTANTGELFF.

The rearrangement joins TRBV2 to TRBJ2-7; the match to TRBD1 covers 8 bases. The CDR3 length is 13 residues. CDR1 is SNHLY, CDR2 FYNNEI, per germline. The ends lost 6 bases at V and 6 bases at J; junction bases unmatched: 7. The CDR3 reads CASSWGQELEQYF. As DNA, the CDR3 is TGTGCCAGCAGCTGGGGACAGGAGCTCGAGCAGTACTTC.

The J gene is TRBJ2-3, the V gene TRBV6-4; 7 nucleotides match TRBD2. This CDR3 has 13 amino acids. Germline V CDR1 and CDR2: MRHNA, SNTAGT. The J segment lost 5 bases and the V segment lost 3 bases, leaving 2 bases of the junction unmatched. The CDR3 sequence: CASSDGGGDTQYF. CDR3 DNA sequence: TGTGCCAGCAGTGATGGCGGGGGAGATACGCAGTATTTT.

DNA of the CDR3: TGTGCCAGCAGCTCTCAGGACAGAGTGCAGTACTTC. Its translation: CASSSQDRVQYF. The V gene is TRBV7-9, the J gene TRBJ2-7; tentative D call: TRBD1 (6 bases). The V gene's germline CDR1 is SEHNR and CDR2 FQNEAQ (reference sequence). The V gene lost 4 bases and the J gene lost 9 bases, with 13 bases spanning the gap. This CDR3 is 12 amino acids long. The full variable domain, completed using reference TRBV7-9 and TRBJ2-7, is DTGVSQNPRHKITKRGQNVTFRCDPISEHNRLYWYRQTLGQGPEFLTYFQNEAQLEKSRLLSDRFSAERPKGSFSTLEIQRTEQGDSAMYLCASSSQDRVQYFGPGTRLTVT.

V and J are TRBV5-5 and TRBJ1-2; 7 bases match TRBD1. Germline CDR1 is SGHKS and CDR2 is YYEKEE (reference sequence). V gave up 4 bases and J gave up 8 bases; unmatched junction bases: 8. CDR3 length: 13 amino acids. CDR3 sequence: CASSLQGFDGYTF. The CDR3 DNA follows: TGTGCCAGCAGCCTACAGGGGTTCGACGGCTACACCTTC.

This clone was counted a few times. The J gene is TRBJ2-3, the V gene TRBV4-2; TRBD2 matches at 9 bases. V gave up 3 bases and J gave up 3 bases; unmatched junction bases: 13. The CDR3 runs 18 residues. Germline values: CDR1 LGHNA, CDR2 YNFKEQ. The CDR3 DNA sequence: TGTGCCAGCAGCCAGGGACTGAGGCTAGCGGGATGGACAGATACGCAGTATTTT. Its translation: CASSQGLRLAGWTDTQYF.